This T cell receptor (beta chain) was profiled in a study of blood T cell repertoires in COVID-19. Study at large: Researchers got acute and convalescent COVID-19 samples from the United States, Italy and Spain. Sources were T cells, B-cell-depleted T cells, or PBMCs; the material itself was cDNA or gDNA.

Trimming took 6 bases from V and 4 from J, leaving 25 bases between them. This CDR3 spans 17 amino acids. CDR1 is MNHEY and CDR2 is SVGEGT in the germline V gene. Living in about 25 US areas, the participants were between roughly 18 and 90 years of age. Two negative PCRs, clearance, or symptom resolution characterized the recovered Cohort 3 donors. Profiling relied on immunoSEQ multiplex PCR, and the TCRdb table lists in-frame clones only, not all of them. The sample lists 95,000 to 150,000 clones; roughly 84% were seen once. This TCR was recovered from a woman aged 25-40 years who had recovered from COVID-19. Sample: PBMCs or T cells enriched from blood (not recorded which). The V call is TRBV6-2 or TRBV6-3, the J call TRBJ2-7; weak D call: TRBD1 (6 bases). The CDR3 loop is CASSHGATGTKVYEQYF. The CDR3 DNA reads as TGTGCCAGCAGCCACGGGGCAACCGGGACAAAAGTTTACGAGCAGTACTTC.